This entry lists 5 T cell receptor beta chains sequenced from one sample in a study of blood T cell repertoires in COVID-19. Sequencing used immunoSEQ multiplex PCR; TCRdb keeps in-frame clones, though not all of them. The repertoire holds 85,000 to 130,000 clones, with roughly 80% as singletons. The material sequenced was peripheral blood. The receptors derive from a man aged 55 to 70 with acute or convalescent COVID-19.

J is TRBJ2-6 and V is TRBV5-1; 10 bases agree with TRBD1. The J segment lost 2 bases and the V segment lost 5 bases, leaving 7 bases of the junction unmatched. Per the germline V gene, CDR1 is SGHRS and CDR2 is YFSETQ. This CDR3 is 17 amino acids long. DNA for the CDR3: TGCGCCAGCAGAGCCGGGACAGGGGCACCTGGGGCCAACGTCCTGACTTTC. Its protein is CASRAGTGAPGANVLTF. Variable domain in full (rest from reference TRBV5-1 and TRBJ2-6): KAGVTQTPRYLIKTRGQQVTLSCSPISGHRSVSWYQQTPGQGLQFLFEYFSETQRNKGNFPGRFSGRQFSNSRSEMNVSTLELGDSALYLCASRAGTGAPGANVLTFGAGSRLTVL.

The V gene is TRBV10-2, the J gene TRBJ1-5, with D hard to call. CDR3 length equals 17 residues. From germline, CDR1 is WSHSY and CDR2 SAAADI. The germline V and J ends were trimmed by 0 bases and 5 bases, with 17 bases remaining between them. CDR3 loop: CASSESLSFGFDQPQHF. The CDR3 nucleotides read TGCGCCAGCAGTGAGTCTCTTTCTTTCGGGTTTGATCAGCCCCAGCATTTT.

This clone occurred once. This chain joins TRBV11-2 and TRBJ2-7, with TRBD2 matching over 12 bases. This CDR3 spans 16 amino acids. Unmatched junction bases numbered 8, after V lost 5 bases and J lost 3 bases. Looked up from germline, CDR1 is SGHAT and CDR2 is FQNNGV. CDR3 in DNA: TGTGCCAGCAGCCCTGAACCGGGACTAGCGGGCTACGAGCAGTACTTC. It is translated as CASSPEPGLAGYEQYF.

This chain uses TRBV28 with TRBJ2-2; 7 bases align to TRBD2. The CDR3 spans 16 residues. Germline CDR1 and CDR2: MDHEN and SYDVKM. V lost 3 bases, J lost 0 bases, and 4 bases stayed unmatched. This CDR3 reads CASSFPGTTNTGELFF. The CDR3 DNA reads as TGTGCCAGCAGTTTCCCAGGGACTACGAACACCGGGGAGCTGTTTTTT. Drawing the rest from reference TRBV28 and TRBJ2-2, the complete variable domain is DVKVTQSSRYLVKRTGEKVFLECVQDMDHENMFWYRQDPGLGLRLIYFSYDVKMKEKGDIPEGYSVSREKKERFSLILESASTNQTSMYLCASSFPGTTNTGELFFGEGSRLTVL.

As for this clone: Germline and junction disagree at one end, which may indicate a read error. The CDR3 region has the DNA TGTGCTAGCAGCTCCCAGCGGGGCAGCCAAGAGACCCAGTACTTC. Its translation: CASSSQRGSQETQYF. V and J are TRBV7-7 and TRBJ2-5, with 7 bases fitting TRBD2. Germline V lookup: CDR1 SSHAT, CDR2 FNYEAQ (reference sequence). This CDR3 contains 15 residues.